This T cell receptor (beta chain) originates from a study of T cell responses to AZD1222 COVID-19 vaccine. General study results and limits: Repertoires in all cases were sampled only once the peak T cell response had passed. Of spike-specific TCRs, nearly half reportedly target regions left unmutated in variants. AZD1222 recipients seropositive at baseline numbered only six or seven.

To note about this clone: Its antigen is currently unknown.

The repertoire was sequenced with immunoSEQ multiplex PCR; TCRdb's copy has only in-frame clones and lacks some. The data contain approximately 98,000 clones, about 92% of them singletons. This clonotype was obtained from an adult in good health. Specimen: peripheral blood, collected on day 0 of MenACWY control vaccination.

For the CDR3, the DNA is TGTGCCAGCAGTTCTACGGGACAAATCAATCAGCCCCAGCATTTT. This translates into CASSSTGQINQPQHF. The gene calls are TRBV28 and TRBJ1-5; a possible D gene is TRBD1 (6 bases). The CDR3 spans 15 residues. The V and J ends lost 4 bases and 3 bases respectively, with 13 bases between them. From germline, CDR1 is MDHEN and CDR2 SYDVKM.